Here is one TCR beta chain with its context. These data come from a study of blood T cell repertoires in COVID-19. Study overall: Samples of COVID-19 (acute and convalescent) were obtained from the United States, Italy and Spain. T cells, B-cell-depleted T cells, or PBMCs provided the cDNA or gDNA that served as material.

How the authors handled the data: Reference gene primer amplification yielded estimated nucleated cell counts. Profiling relied on immunoSEQ multiplex PCR, and the TCRdb table lists in-frame clones only, not all of them. That table is the source of V, J and clone size, and D and trimming were worked out from the DNA. The table has around 380,000 clones, over 65% seen once. Trimming took 0 bases from V and 10 from J; bases not matched to a gene: 9. From germline, CDR1 is MNHNS and CDR2 SASEGT. CDR3 size: 16 residues. Sequenced material: peripheral blood. This TCR was sampled from a human donor with acute or convalescent COVID-19. The donor label of this sample is uncertain. The J gene is TRBJ2-1, the V gene TRBV6-1, with 10 bases matching TRBD2. CDR3 sequence: CASSEAWLAGAGEQFF. Written as DNA, the CDR3 is TGTGCCAGCAGTGAAGCGTGGCTAGCGGGAGCAGGCGAGCAGTTCTTC.